This T cell receptor beta chain was captured by sequencing in a study of blood T cell repertoires in COVID-19. The overall study: T cells, B-cell-depleted T cells, or PBMCs provided the cDNA or gDNA that served as material.

The V segment lost 7 bases and the J segment 7 bases; nucleotides outside the gene matches: 5. CDR3 length: 13 amino acids. Looked up from germline, CDR1 is MDHEN and CDR2 is SYDVKM. In the source study's methods: Reference gene primer amplification in the assay estimated nucleated cell counts. Measured with immunoSEQ multiplex PCR; TCRdb has only the in-frame clones, and not every one. From that table come the V and J calls and clone size; the DNA was used to work out D and trimming. Of approximately 200,000 clones listed, approximately 85% were seen once; the top ten hold approximately 9.9%. Sequenced sample: peripheral blood. The receptor was isolated from a human donor with active or convalescent COVID-19. The donor label of this sample is uncertain. This sequence joins TRBV28 and TRBJ1-5; 9 bases agree with TRBD1. CDR3 amino acids: CASKGTGWQPQHF. Written as DNA, the CDR3 is TGTGCCAGCAAAGGGACAGGGTGGCAGCCCCAGCATTTT. Based on the CDR3 plus reference TRBV28 and TRBJ1-5, the full variable domain is DVKVTQSSRYLVKRTGEKVFLECVQDMDHENMFWYRQDPGLGLRLIYFSYDVKMKEKGDIPEGYSVSREKKERFSLILESASTNQTSMYLCASKGTGWQPQHFGDGTRLSIL.